The T cell receptor (beta chain) under discussion was sequenced for a study of T cells in localized non-small cell lung cancer. The study, taken as a whole, reports: The study found T cell clonality highest in uninvolved adjacent lung, above tumor. Tumor samples were not multi-region, leaving intratumor heterogeneity unexcluded.

Assay: immunoSEQ multiplex PCR; the TCRdb copy retains only in-frame clones and omits some. The sample contains over 30,000 clones, approximately 90% of which appear only once. Looked up from germline, CDR1 is KGHSH and CDR2 is LQKENI. V lost 4 bases, J lost 6 bases, and 10 bases stayed unmatched. The CDR3 runs 15 residues. As to this clone: Its matching antigen is unknown.

The clonotype was recovered from a male donor aged 60 or over with stage II lung adenocarcinoma. This chain connects TRBV18 to TRBJ2-5, with 8 bases fitting TRBD1. This material consisted of peripheral blood mononuclear cells, taken before any cancer treatment. CDR3 sequence: CASSQGQGAGQTQYF. The CDR3 coding sequence is TGTGCCAGCTCACAAGGACAGGGCGCCGGACAGACCCAGTACTTC.